The 20 T cell receptor beta chains reported below all come from one sample, sequenced in a study of identical twins. MiXCR was run by TCRdb on the 5' RACE reads, yielding one entry per CDR3 protein. The data hold 400,000 to 650,000 distinct CDR3 sequences, with about 20% observed a single time. The same sample was also used in a study of T cells expressing NK-cell markers.

The sequencing input was CD4+ T cells sorted from blood. Receptors originate from a woman aged 18-29 years in good health.

This clonotype was detected a few times. The chain is built from TRBV7-9 and TRBJ2-5; no clear D gene. CDR1 is SEHNR, CDR2 FQNEAQ, per germline (reference sequence). Trimming removed 5 bases at V and 1 base at J, with 11 bases between. This CDR3 is 14 amino acids long. CDR3 in amino acids: CASSLREIQETQYF. Here the CDR3 DNA reads TGTGCCAGCAGCCTGAGAGAAATCCAAGAGACCCAGTACTTC.

This clonotype has only a few counts. The chain links TRBV5-1 to TRBJ1-2; D gene unclear. This CDR3 is built from 14 residues. V lost 6 bases and J 0 bases, leaving 12 bases between the germline ends. Germline V gene data show CDR1 as SGHRS and CDR2 as YFSETQ. The CDR3 DNA reads TGCGCCAGCAAATTAGGAGGCTCTAACTATGGCTACACCTTC. Residues: CASKLGGSNYGYTF. Full variable domain (remainder filled in from reference TRBV5-1 and TRBJ1-2): KAGVTQTPRYLIKTRGQQVTLSCSPISGHRSVSWYQQTPGQGLQFLFEYFSETQRNKGNFPGRFSGRQFSNSRSEMNVSTLELGDSALYLCASKLGGSNYGYTFGSGTRLTVV.

The gene calls are TRBV18 and TRBJ2-2; 10 bases fit TRBD2. Germline-derived CDR1 and CDR2 are KGHSH and LQKENI. The CDR3 loop spans 16 amino acids. V lost 2 bases to trimming and J lost 7 bases; unmatched junction nucleotides: 7. CDR3 protein: CASSPSASGGVGELFF. For the CDR3, the DNA is TGTGCCAGCTCACCATCGGCTAGCGGGGGCGTCGGGGAGCTGTTTTTT.

This chain connects TRBV5-1 to TRBJ2-5; the D call may be TRBD1 or TRBD2 (5 bases each). This CDR3 comprises 15 residues. The ends were cut back, 4 bases at V and 2 bases at J, with 15 bases in the middle. CDR1 and CDR2 from the germline V gene are SGHRS and YFSETQ. CDR3 coding DNA: TGCGCCAGCAGCCTACAGGTGGGGGAGCAAGAGACCCAGTACTTC. Amino acid sequence: CASSLQVGEQETQYF.

The genes are TRBV2 and TRBJ2-1; D uncertain. CDR1 and CDR2 (germline): SNHLY, FYNNEI. With 2 bases removed from V and 8 bases from J, the gap between germline ends came to 10 bases. The CDR3 extends over 13 amino acids. The CDR3 region is CASSENRLYEQFF. As DNA, the CDR3 is TGTGCCAGCAGTGAAAACCGTCTCTATGAGCAGTTCTTC.

The CDR3 reads CASSLIRREQYF. DNA of the CDR3: TGTGCCAGCAGCTTAATCCGGAGAGAGCAGTACTTC. The genes are TRBV7-2 and TRBJ2-7, with D unresolved. Germline assignment: CDR1 SGHTA and CDR2 FQGNSA. The CDR3 runs to 12 residues. V lost 2 bases and J lost 7, with 9 bases in between.

For this clonotype: Possible read error: a much larger clone is one base away. The genes are TRBV25-1 and TRBJ2-5, with D perhaps TRBD1 (6 bases). Germline CDR1 MGHDK, CDR2 SYGVNS. This CDR3 comprises 12 residues. The V and J ends lost 7 bases and 1 base respectively, with 7 bases between them. The CDR3 loop reads CASKQGQETQYF. Here the CDR3 DNA reads TGTGCCAGCAAACAGGGCCAAGAGACCCAGTACTTC. The variable domain in full, completed from reference TRBV25-1 and TRBJ2-5, reads EADIYQTPRYLVIGTGKKITLECSQTMGHDKMYWYQQDPGMELHLIHYSYGVNSTEKGDLSSESTVSRIRTEHFPLTLESARPSHTSQYLCASKQGQETQYFGPGTRLLVL.

The J gene is TRBJ2-5, the V gene TRBV6-5; D is undetermined. CDR3 length: 16 amino acids. The ends were cut back, 0 bases at V and 7 bases at J, with 18 bases in the middle. Germline V lookup: CDR1 MNHEY, CDR2 SVGAGI. CDR3 sequence: CASSYSRTRTSSTQYF. In nucleotides, the CDR3 is TGTGCCAGCAGTTACTCCCGGACGAGGACGAGTTCGACCCAGTACTTC.

This clonotype was seen a handful of times. This sequence joins TRBV20-1 and TRBJ2-3; a weak D match, TRBD2 (5 bases). The CDR3 runs to 14 residues. CDR1 is DFQATT and CDR2 is SNEGSKA in the germline V gene (reference sequence). The CDR3, as DNA: TGCAGCCGACTCGCGGGTAGCGGCACAGATACGCAGTATTTT. Translation gives CSRLAGSGTDTQYF.

The chain joins TRBV3-1 to TRBJ2-1, with 10 bases lining up with TRBD2. V lost 4 bases to trimming and J lost 5 bases; unmatched junction nucleotides: 2. The length of the CDR3 is 14 residues. Germline assignment: CDR1 LGHDT and CDR2 YNNKEL (reference sequence). The CDR3 reads CASSRGTSDNEQFF. For the CDR3, the DNA is TGTGCCAGCAGCCGAGGGACTAGCGACAATGAGCAGTTCTTC.

This clonotype was seen many times. The V call is TRBV27, the J call TRBJ1-2, with 8 bases fitting TRBD1. Germline-derived CDR1 and CDR2 are MNHEY and SMNVEV (reference sequence). This CDR3 contains 13 residues. V shed 2 bases, J shed 4 bases, and the junction held 0 bases outside the gene matches. The CDR3 DNA sequence: TGTGCCAGCAGTTTAGACAGGGGCTATGGCTACACCTTC. Translation: CASSLDRGYGYTF.

This clonotype showed up just a few times. The rearrangement joins TRBV5-1 to TRBJ2-1; no definite D call. The CDR3 consists of 16 residues. Trimming pared 0 bases from V and 4 bases from J, leaving 14 bases between. Germline V gene sequence: CDR1 SGHRS, CDR2 YFSETQ. As DNA, the CDR3 is TGCGCCAGCAGCTTGGCCGGCGCGTTGGAGTACAATGAGCAGTTCTTC. It yields the protein CASSLAGALEYNEQFF.

The gene calls are TRBV20-1 and TRBJ2-3, with no clear D. This CDR3 has 14 amino acids. The germline V and J ends were trimmed by 0 bases and 0 bases, with 7 bases remaining between them. CDR1 and CDR2 from the germline V gene are DFQATT and SNEGSKA (reference sequence). CDR3 residues: CSAREMTSTDTQYF. CDR3 in DNA: TGCAGTGCTAGAGAAATGACTAGCACAGATACGCAGTATTTT.

This clonotype was recorded a few times. The V gene is TRBV12-3 or TRBV12-4, the J gene TRBJ2-2, with D unclear. V lost 2 bases to trimming and J lost 3 bases, with 13 bases between them. The CDR3 covers 16 residues. The CDR3 is CASSLSRRGYTGELFF. CDR3 nucleotides: TGTGCCAGCAGTTTATCGAGGAGAGGTTACACCGGGGAGCTGTTTTTT.

This clonotype was recorded only once. The chain joins TRBV20-1 to TRBJ2-1; 8 bases are a match to TRBD1. The CDR3 is 14 amino acids. The V and J ends lost 3 bases and 8 bases, in that order; junction bases with no gene match: 9. Per germline, CDR1 DFQATT and CDR2 SNEGSKA (reference sequence). The CDR3 bases are TGCAGTGCTAGTAGGTCGGCAGGGGGCTATGAGCAGTTCTTC. Residues: CSASRSAGGYEQFF.

This clonotype came up once. The V gene is TRBV27, the J gene TRBJ2-1; D might be TRBD1 (6 bases). In germline, CDR1 is MNHEY, CDR2 SMNVEV (reference sequence). V lost 4 bases to trimming and J lost 3 bases, with 16 bases between them. The CDR3 loop spans 16 amino acids. Written as DNA, the CDR3 is TGTGCCAGCAGTTCGTACATGGACAGTTTCTACAATGAGCAGTTCTTC. Translation gives CASSSYMDSFYNEQFF.

In its sample, this clonotype was seen many times. This chain connects TRBV5-5 to TRBJ2-7, with D hard to call. Germline V lookup: CDR1 SGHKS, CDR2 YYEKEE (reference sequence). V gave up 0 bases and J gave up 4 bases, with 5 bases separating them. The CDR3 sequence is 12 residues long. CDR3 region: CASSLATYEQYF. The CDR3 nucleotides are TGTGCCAGCAGCTTGGCGACTTACGAGCAGTACTTC. Together with reference TRBV5-5 and TRBJ2-7, the CDR3 gives the full variable domain: DAGVTQSPTHLIKTRGQQVTLRCSPISGHKSVSWYQQVLGQGPQFIFQYYEKEERGRGNFPDRFSARQFPNYSSELNVNALLLGDSALYLCASSLATYEQYFGPGTRLTVT.

The rearrangement joins TRBV7-9 to TRBJ2-7; D is unclear. This CDR3 region has 12 residues. The germline V and J ends were trimmed by 2 bases and 7 bases, with 9 bases remaining between them. CDR1 is SEHNR, CDR2 FQNEAQ, per germline (reference sequence). The CDR3 region has the DNA TGTGCCAGCAGCTTATTGTACGGGGAGCAGTACTTC. It yields the protein CASSLLYGEQYF.

This chain joins TRBV6-1 and TRBJ2-3, with D possibly matching TRBD1 (6 bases). The CDR3 sequence is 15 residues long. With 6 bases removed from V and 3 bases from J, the gap between germline ends came to 16 bases. Germline V lookup: CDR1 MNHNS, CDR2 SASEGT. The CDR3 protein is CASRETGMVTDTQYF. The CDR3 DNA sequence: TGTGCCAGCAGGGAAACAGGGATGGTGACAGATACGCAGTATTTT.

The gene calls are TRBV3-1 and TRBJ2-1, with D hard to call. Germline V lookup: CDR1 LGHDT, CDR2 YNNKEL (reference sequence). V gave up 4 bases and J gave up 8 bases, with 15 bases separating them. This CDR3 contains 14 residues. This CDR3 reads CASSRSGRVDEQFF. The CDR3 nucleotides are TGTGCCAGCAGCCGCTCGGGTCGAGTGGATGAGCAGTTCTTC.